This T cell receptor (beta chain) was profiled in a study of cytotoxic CD8 clonotypes in ibrutinib-treated CLL. The CDR3 sequence is 14 residues long. Per germline, CDR1 SGHTA and CDR2 FQGNSA. V was clipped by 5 bases and J by 1 base; unmatched bases: 4. This table comes from immunoSEQ multiplex PCR, and its TCRdb copy is limited to in-frame clones, with some not included. In the table there are roughly 150,000 clones, about 80% of which are singletons. This rearrangement joins TRBV7-2 to TRBJ2-7; 8 bases are shared with TRBD1. The material sequenced was PBMCs, taken after 12 months of ibrutinib treatment. This TCR was sampled from a human donor with chronic lymphocytic leukemia. In nucleotides, the CDR3 is TGTGCCAGCAGCCTTCGACAGGGGTCCTACGAGCAGTACTTC. Amino acids: CASSLRQGSYEQYF.